The clone carrying this T cell receptor (beta chain) was observed many times. Its antigen is currently unknown. The sample originates from a study of molecular identifiers for immune sequencing clone quantification. Study findings and constraints: Naive cells had under 1% of molecules in clones above 20 RNA copies, effectors over 99%.

Previously described methods and listed TCR primers were employed for the bulk TCR libraries. TCRdb called the PCR reads again in MiXCR, with one record for every CDR3 protein. The sample has tens of thousands of distinct CDR3 sequences; over 15% are singletons. When naive CD8 T cells were sorted, they were gated as CD8+CD4-CCR7+CD45RA+. CDR3 size: 14 residues. The ends were cut back, 3 bases at V and 0 bases at J, with 12 bases in the middle. The germline gives CDR1 DFQATT, CDR2 SNEGSKA (reference sequence). J is TRBJ2-7 and V is TRBV20-1; D is uncertain. Input material: naive CD8+ T cells from blood, with Jurkat cell RNA spiked in. Subset denoted: FACS-sorted CD8+CD4-CCR7+CD45RA+ naive T cells. The clonotype originates from a human donor in good health. Some libraries in this study had Jurkat cell RNA spiked in. The CDR3 region is CSASLELISYEQYF. Here the CDR3 DNA reads TGCAGTGCTAGCTTGGAACTTATCTCCTACGAGCAGTACTTC.